This T cell receptor (beta chain) was identified in a study of CD8+ T cells in alopecia areata. The authors extracted RNA and reverse transcribed it into cDNA as the sequencing template. Assay: immunoSEQ multiplex PCR; the TCRdb copy retains only in-frame clones and omits some. The sample includes 250,000 or so clones, none of them occurring once. Scientists pooled cutaneous lymph node cells and sorted them on CD4, CD8alpha, NKG2D, NKG2ACE and other markers. V lost 0 bases to trimming and J lost 3 bases, with 11 bases between them. This CDR3 has 15 amino acids. CDR1 is NSHNY and CDR2 is SYGAGN in the germline V gene. This clone was picked up a small number of times. Gene names denote mouse genes. The read terminates 4 residues before the CDR3 end, so the remaining end is supplied by the germline J gene.

The genes are TRBV13-1 and TRBJ2-3, with TRBD1 as a possible D gene (6 bases). This clonotype originated in a C3H/HeJ mouse with alopecia areata. The strain's MHC haplotype is H2-k. The specimen was CD4+ T cells sorted from a lymph node. The CDR3 DNA, read in part, is TGTGCCAGCAGTGATGCTGGACAGTGGGCAGAA. Translated, it gives CASSDAGQWAE. The full CDR3 reads CASSDAGQWAETLYF.